Shown below are 32 T cell receptor beta chains from a single sample sequenced in a study of siplizumab effects on memory and regulatory T cells. TCRdb's copy holds only in-frame clones and misses some; the assay was immunoSEQ multiplex PCR. The repertoire consists of some 110,000 clones, with about 93% occurring once and the leading ten covering approximately 0.32%. What was sequenced was CD4+ T cells sorted from blood. The receptors were sampled from a human donor in good health.

The chain carries TRBV2 and TRBJ1-3; TRBD1 matches at 7 bases. The germline V gene has CDR1 SNHLY and CDR2 FYNNEI. Trimming at V came to 6 bases and at J to 0 bases, leaving 5 bases not matched to a gene. The CDR3 loop spans 15 amino acids. CDR3: CASRSGGSSGNTIYF. The CDR3 DNA reads TGTGCCAGCAGATCAGGGGGGAGCTCTGGAAACACCATATATTTT.

The chain couples TRBV30 to TRBJ1-2; D not resolved. The CDR3 is made up of 13 amino acids. Between the trimmed V and J ends, which lost 4 bases and 7 bases, there was a span of 16 bases. Germline V gene sequence: CDR1 GTSNPN, CDR2 SVGIG (reference sequence). CDR3 residues: CAWNSIGSGGYTF. The DNA of the CDR3 is TGTGCCTGGAACTCAATTGGGAGCGGTGGCTACACCTTC.

The V and J genes are TRBV14 and TRBJ1-2; 8 nucleotides match TRBD1. This CDR3 region has 17 residues. Germline CDR1 is SGHDN and CDR2 is FVKESK. The V gene end was trimmed by 0 bases and the J gene end by 3 bases; junction bases not matched to a gene: 9. CDR3 region: CASSQESDRAQDYGYTF. CDR3 in DNA: TGTGCCAGCAGCCAAGAGTCGGACAGGGCCCAGGACTATGGCTACACCTTC.

The chain employs TRBV5-4 and TRBJ1-1; TRBD1 matches at 11 bases. V trimming: 4 bases; J trimming: 11 bases; junction bases outside the gene matches: 13. The germline V gene has CDR1 SGHNT and CDR2 YYREEE (reference sequence). The CDR3 runs to 15 residues. CDR3 nucleotide sequence: TGTGCCAGCAGCCCGCCCGGGGGACAGGGGGTAGGTGCTTTCTTT. Translated, it gives CASSPPGGQGVGAFF.

V usage is TRBV5-1 and J usage is TRBJ1-2; possibly TRBD1 for D (5 bases). The CDR3 spans 15 residues. Germline CDR1 reads SGHRS; CDR2 reads YFSETQ. V was cut by 2 bases and J by 0 bases, with 11 bases left in between. The CDR3 region is CASSFGALSNYGYTF. DNA for the CDR3: TGCGCCAGCAGCTTCGGGGCACTATCTAACTATGGCTACACCTTC.

The genes are TRBV2 and TRBJ1-4; D call uncertain. V was shortened by 7 bases and J by 10 bases, with 16 bases between the two germline ends. The CDR3 extends over 13 amino acids. In germline, CDR1 is SNHLY, CDR2 FYNNEI. The CDR3 DNA follows: TGTGCCAGCAAAATCAGGCTGGAGGGAAAACTGTTTTTT. It codes for CASKIRLEGKLFF.

The chain has TRBV6-5 and TRBJ1-2, with no clear D. Trimming took 0 bases from V and 2 from J, leaving 13 bases between them. The CDR3 length is 16 residues. Germline CDR1 and CDR2: MNHEY and SVGAGI. CDR3 nucleotide sequence: TGTGCCAGCAGTTACTCGTCCGCAGGAACGAACTATGGCTACACCTTC. The encoded protein is CASSYSSAGTNYGYTF.

The CDR3: CASSFDRTYNEQFF. DNA for the CDR3: TGTGCCAGCAGCTTTGACAGAACCTACAATGAGCAGTTCTTC. The chain uses TRBV7-9 and TRBJ2-1, with a weak D call TRBD1 (5 bases). Deletions cut 3 bases from V and 2 bases from J, with 8 bases between. Germline CDR1 reads SEHNR; CDR2 reads FQNEAQ (reference sequence). This CDR3 contains 14 residues.

This chain links TRBV19 with TRBJ2-7, with TRBD1 as a possible D gene (6 bases). V was cut by 5 bases and J by 1 base, with 15 bases left in between. The germline gives CDR1 LNHDA, CDR2 SQIVND (reference sequence). The CDR3 covers 15 residues. The CDR3: CASSPTGIPSYEQYF. CDR3 sequence (DNA): TGTGCCAGTAGTCCAACAGGGATCCCATCCTACGAGCAGTACTTC. Full variable domain (rest looked up from reference TRBV19 and TRBJ2-7): DGGITQSPKYLFRKEGQNVTLSCEQNLNHDAMYWYRQDPGQGLRLIYYSQIVNDFQKGDIAEGYSVSREKKESFPLTVTSAQKNPTAFYLCASSPTGIPSYEQYFGPGTRLTVT.

The V call is TRBV2, the J call TRBJ1-1; perhaps TRBD1 as D (6 bases). The CDR3 spans 14 residues. V lost 3 bases, J lost 6 bases, and 14 bases lay in between. The germline CDR1 and CDR2 sequences are SNHLY and FYNNEI. The CDR3 region has the DNA TGTGCCAGCAGTGAGGGGGACAACTTTTCTGAAGCTTTCTTT. Translating gives CASSEGDNFSEAFF. The full variable domain, completed using reference TRBV2 and TRBJ1-1, is EPEVTQTPSHQVTQMGQEVILRCVPISNHLYFYWYRQILGQKVEFLVSFYNNEISEKSEIFDDQFSVERPDGSNFTLKIRSTKLEDSAMYFCASSEGDNFSEAFFGQGTRLTVV.

The chain employs TRBV5-1 and TRBJ2-3, with TRBD2 as a possible D gene (5 bases). The CDR3 runs 15 residues. CDR1 and CDR2 from the germline V gene are SGHRS and YFSETQ. Trimming took off 0 bases at V and 7 bases at J, with 15 bases between the two ends. The DNA for the CDR3 is TGCGCCAGCAGCTTGGATGCCTTCACCGGGAATACGCAGTATTTT. Protein product: CASSLDAFTGNTQYF.

V and J are TRBV30 and TRBJ2-3; D gene uncertain. Germline values: CDR1 GTSNPN, CDR2 SVGIG (reference sequence). V dropped 2 bases and J dropped 0 bases, with 0 bases sitting between them. This CDR3 contains 11 residues. The CDR3 bases are TGTGCCTGGAGTAGCACAGATACGCAGTATTTT. Its protein is CAWSSTDTQYF.

The rearrangement uses TRBV7-3 and TRBJ2-3; tentatively, D is TRBD1 or TRBD2 (5 bases each). The CDR3 has 15 amino acids. Trimming shortened V by 5 bases and J by 0 bases, and 12 bases separated the two germline ends. The germline CDR1 and CDR2 sequences are SGHTA and FQGTGA. CDR3 bases: TGTGCCAGCAGCCCGGATGGGGGTAGCACAGATACGCAGTATTTT. This codes for CASSPDGGSTDTQYF.

The chain recombines TRBV7-9 with TRBJ2-5; a possible D gene is TRBD2 (5 bases). The CDR3 loop spans 15 amino acids. The V end was cut by 6 bases, the J end by 2 bases, with 16 bases between. Germline CDR1 is SEHNR and CDR2 is FQNEAQ (reference sequence). The CDR3 DNA follows: TGTGCCAGCAGTCCCCGGGTGAGGGCTCAAGAGACCCAGTACTTC. Translating gives CASSPRVRAQETQYF.

CDR3 residues: CASSASGGGTEAFF. As DNA, the CDR3 is TGTGCCAGCAGCGCCTCAGGGGGTGGCACTGAAGCTTTCTTT. The genes are TRBV5-4 and TRBJ1-1; 7 bases agree with TRBD1. V shed 4 bases, J shed 4 bases, and the junction held 7 bases outside the gene matches. CDR1 is SGHNT and CDR2 is YYREEE in the germline V gene (reference sequence). This CDR3 has 14 residues. Supplemented by reference TRBV5-4 and TRBJ1-1, the full variable domain reads ETGVTQSPTHLIKTRGQQVTLRCSSQSGHNTVSWYQQALGQGPQFIFQYYREEENGRGNFPPRFSGLQFPNYSSELNVNALELDDSALYLCASSASGGGTEAFFGQGTRLTVV.

This chain joins TRBV7-2 and TRBJ2-1; D tentatively fits TRBD1 or TRBD2 (5 bases each). Per germline, CDR1 SGHTA and CDR2 FQGNSA. The germline V and J ends were trimmed by 5 bases and 8 bases, with 13 bases remaining between them. The CDR3 has 13 residues. CDR3 residues: CASSQLGVHEQFF. The CDR3 coding sequence is TGTGCCAGCAGCCAACTAGGGGTTCATGAGCAGTTCTTC.

The chain joins TRBV29-1 to TRBJ2-5; 7 nucleotides match TRBD1. This CDR3 comprises 13 residues. CDR1 and CDR2 from the germline V gene are SQVTM and ANQGSEA. The J segment lost 3 bases and the V segment lost 7 bases, leaving 8 bases of the junction unmatched. DNA of the CDR3: TGCAGCGGGTCCGACAGGGTCGAAGAGACCCAGTACTTC. It specifies CSGSDRVEETQYF. The whole variable domain, filled in from reference TRBV29-1 and TRBJ2-5, reads SAVISQKPSRDICQRGTSLTIQCQVDSQVTMMFWYRQQPGQSLTLIATANQGSEATYESGFVIDKFPISRPNLTFSTLTVSNMSPEDSSIYLCSGSDRVEETQYFGPGTRLLVL.

The chain employs TRBV6-1 and TRBJ2-2; 7 nucleotides align to TRBD1. CDR1 MNHNS and CDR2 SASEGT come from the germline V gene. This CDR3 has 14 amino acids. The trim removed 5 bases at V and 6 bases at J, leaving 6 bases unmatched. The CDR3 DNA sequence: TGTGCCAGCAGTCCCGACAGGGTGCCCGGGGAGCTGTTTTTT. This codes for CASSPDRVPGELFF.

V usage is TRBV5-4 and J usage is TRBJ2-5; D may match TRBD1 or TRBD2 (6 bases each). From germline, CDR1 is SGHNT and CDR2 YYREEE (reference sequence). The CDR3 has 16 amino acids. V was shortened by 1 base and J by 1 base, with 14 bases between the two germline ends. CDR3 region: CASSLLGGGFQETQYF. The CDR3 region has the DNA TGTGCCAGCAGCTTGCTAGGAGGGGGGTTCCAAGAGACCCAGTACTTC.

The rearrangement links TRBV4-3 to TRBJ1-2, with D hard to call. This CDR3 region has 12 residues. The germline CDR1 and CDR2 sequences are LGHNA and YSLEER. V shed 3 bases and J shed 0 bases, with 2 bases lying between them. DNA for the CDR3: TGCGCCAGCAGCCAGACTAACTATGGCTACACCTTC. Amino acid sequence: CASSQTNYGYTF.

This chain connects TRBV4-1 to TRBJ1-3, with TRBD1 as a possible D gene (5 bases). Germline loops: CDR1 MGHRA, CDR2 YSYEKL. V was cut by 2 bases and J by 0 bases, with 14 bases left in between. The CDR3 contains 17 residues. This CDR3 reads CASSQFRQGNSGNTIYF. The DNA of the CDR3 is TGCGCCAGCAGCCAATTTCGCCAGGGCAACTCTGGAAACACCATATATTTT.

V and J are TRBV6-1 and TRBJ1-1; no firm D call. CDR3 length: 13 amino acids. Germline CDR1 is MNHNS and CDR2 is SASEGT. With 6 bases removed from V and 5 bases from J, the gap between germline ends came to 13 bases. This CDR3 reads CASRSAGMTEAFF. In DNA, the CDR3 is TGTGCCAGCAGGTCCGCCGGGATGACTGAAGCTTTCTTT.

This clone was seen a single time. The rearrangement uses TRBV7-9 and TRBJ2-3; D gene ambiguous. The CDR3 has 15 residues. The V gene's germline CDR1 is SEHNR and CDR2 FQNEAQ (reference sequence). The V and J ends lost 5 bases and 3 bases respectively, with 15 bases between them. CDR3 loop: CASSVKQFLTDTQYF. CDR3 nucleotide sequence: TGTGCCAGCAGCGTAAAACAATTCCTGACAGATACGCAGTATTTT. Based on the CDR3 plus reference TRBV7-9 and TRBJ2-3, the full variable domain is DTGVSQNPRHKITKRGQNVTFRCDPISEHNRLYWYRQTLGQGPEFLTYFQNEAQLEKSRLLSDRFSAERPKGSFSTLEIQRTEQGDSAMYLCASSVKQFLTDTQYFGPGTRLTVL.

This chain connects TRBV11-2 to TRBJ2-7; 9 bases are a match to TRBD1. The CDR3 is 14 residues long. V shed 5 bases and J 9 bases; nucleotides not matched to a gene: 11. Germline lookup yields CDR1 SGHAT and CDR2 FQNNGV. The CDR3 region has the DNA TGTGCCAGCAGCACTACGGACAGGGGAAGTCGGCAGTACTTC. This sequence encodes CASSTTDRGSRQYF.

The J gene is TRBJ2-3, the V gene TRBV7-9; D uncertain. V shed 1 base and J shed 6 bases, with 5 bases lying between them. CDR3 size: 12 residues. Per the germline V gene, CDR1 is SEHNR and CDR2 is FQNEAQ (reference sequence). CDR3 region: CASSLVGDTQYF. The CDR3 bases are TGTGCCAGCAGCTTAGTTGGCGATACGCAGTATTTT.

This chain joins TRBV5-1 and TRBJ1-3; no clear D. V was trimmed by 1 base and J by 4 bases, leaving 12 bases between them. The germline V gene has CDR1 SGHRS and CDR2 YFSETQ. This CDR3 region has 15 residues. Written as DNA, the CDR3 is TGCGCCAGCAGCTTGTCTTTCGGGCGGGGAAACACCATATATTTT. Translation gives CASSLSFGRGNTIYF.

The chain couples TRBV30 to TRBJ1-4; TRBD1 matches at 9 bases. The CDR3 contains 14 residues. V trimming: 2 bases; J trimming: 8 bases; junction bases outside the gene matches: 6. CDR1 is GTSNPN, CDR2 SVGIG, per germline (reference sequence). The CDR3 loop reads CAWSPGTGNEKLFF. The CDR3 DNA reads TGTGCCTGGAGTCCCGGGACAGGGAACGAAAAACTGTTTTTT.

This chain uses TRBV30 with TRBJ1-5, with a weak D call TRBD1 (5 bases). The V end was cut by 2 bases, the J end by 5 bases, with 10 bases between. The CDR3 runs 13 residues. Germline CDR1 and CDR2: GTSNPN and SVGIG (reference sequence). As DNA, the CDR3 is TGTGCCTGGAGTACGGGGGGTGATCAGCCCCAGCATTTT. Amino acid sequence: CAWSTGGDQPQHF.

This chain uses TRBV29-1 with TRBJ2-3; 13 nucleotides match TRBD2. The CDR3 covers 15 residues. CDR1 is SQVTM and CDR2 is ANQGSEA in the germline V gene. Unmatched junction bases numbered 6, after V lost 4 bases and J lost 5 bases. The CDR3 DNA sequence: TGCAGCGTTGTTGGACTAGCGGGAGCGGTAGATACGCAGTATTTT. It yields the protein CSVVGLAGAVDTQYF.

V gene TRBV19 combines with J gene TRBJ2-2, with D possibly TRBD1 on 5 matching bases. V lost 2 bases and J 6 bases, leaving 13 bases between the germline ends. CDR1 LNHDA and CDR2 SQIVND come from the germline V gene (reference sequence). The CDR3 extends over 15 amino acids. This chain's CDR3 is CASSILTARAGELFF. The CDR3 DNA is TGTGCCAGTAGTATATTGACAGCTAGGGCCGGGGAGCTGTTTTTT.

The rearrangement uses TRBV2 and TRBJ2-3; maybe TRBD1 (6 bases). The ends were cut back, 7 bases at V and 10 bases at J, with 18 bases in the middle. CDR1 is SNHLY, CDR2 FYNNEI, per germline. The CDR3 length is 13 residues. In nucleotides, the CDR3 is TGTGCCAGCAACCGGGACAAGGCCGAGGCGCAGTATTTT. Translating gives CASNRDKAEAQYF.

This clone was seen a single time. The chain recombines TRBV5-1 with TRBJ2-5, with 7 positions matching TRBD1. V shed 5 bases, J shed 3 bases, and the junction held 10 bases outside the gene matches. The CDR3 runs to 15 residues. Per the germline V gene, CDR1 is SGHRS and CDR2 is YFSETQ. The CDR3 sequence is CASSRLTGTEETQYF. CDR3 sequence (DNA): TGCGCCAGCAGTCGCCTGACAGGGACCGAAGAGACCCAGTACTTC.